This TCR beta chain was profiled in a study of T cells expressing NK-cell markers. As for the study in general: Among eight sequenced donors, seven carried HCMV seropositivity while one was seronegative.

TCRdb re-called the 5' RACE reads; every CDR3 protein appears as one record, without DNA. Its clone listing holds roughly 160,000 distinct CDR3 sequences. Turning to this clonotype: Its target is not known.

The study, taken as a whole, reports: Dominant NKG2C+ clonotypes accounted for roughly 1.0-7.0% of CD8+ T cells in 5 to 7 donors. Leadership of the CD3+CD56-NKG2C+ fraction also belonged to these clonotypes in a handful of donors.

CDR1 LNHDA and CDR2 SQIVND come from the germline V gene (reference sequence). This CDR3 is 15 amino acids long. This sequence joins TRBV19 and TRBJ2-7. Sample: blood T cells: a sorted CD56 or NKG2C T cell subset, CD4+ or CD8+ T cells, or bulk PBMC T cells (not recorded which). This receptor was taken from a man between 18 and 69 years old in good health. Here the CDR3 reads CASSVGTGALYEQYF.